This TCR beta chain was captured in a study of read filtering for tumor transcriptome and immune sequencing. Study-level results: Without single-read clonotypes, shared clonotype proportions correlated more between IR-seq and RNA-seq.

This library used approximately 0.4 ug RNA and molecular barcoded adaptors spanning alpha/delta and beta/gamma chains. TCRdb processed the reads anew with MiXCR; each CDR3 protein has one entry. The data show about 130,000 distinct CDR3 sequences, 13% seen once. The sample holds a few counts of this clonotype. Its matching antigen is unknown. The sequenced sample consisted of a population of CD138-negative cells sorted from bone marrow. This receptor was obtained from a donor aged 40 or older with multiple myeloma.

Here the CDR3 DNA reads TGTGCCAGCAGCGTAAGGGGGGCTGGAAACACCATATATTTT. This codes for CASSVRGAGNTIYF. The chain combines TRBV9 with TRBJ1-3; D may be TRBD1 (6 bases). V was cut by 1 base and J by 2 bases, with 7 bases left in between. Germline V lookup: CDR1 SGDLS, CDR2 YYNGEE. CDR3 length: 14 amino acids.